Below, 20 T cell receptor beta chains from the same sample are listed, as sequenced in a study of blood T cell repertoires in COVID-19. Method: immunoSEQ multiplex PCR; TCRdb's copy keeps in-frame clones and lacks some. The table lists fewer than 450,000 clones, around 88% of them singletons. The specimen was peripheral blood. The receptor set was obtained from a woman aged 45 to 65 with COVID-19, enrolled during active disease.

The chain links TRBV9 to TRBJ2-6, with TRBD1 identical over 7 bases. This CDR3 contains 14 residues. CDR1 is SGDLS, CDR2 YYNGEE, per germline. Trimming cost V 0 bases and J 10 bases; bases outside gene matches: 4. The CDR3 reads CASSVGTGSNVLTF. The CDR3 nucleotides read TGTGCCAGCAGCGTAGGGACAGGTTCTAACGTCCTGACTTTC.

This clone was counted only a few times. The V and J genes are TRBV10-3 and TRBJ2-6, with 8 nucleotides matching TRBD2. The CDR3 is made up of 16 amino acids. The trim removed 4 bases at V and 2 bases at J, leaving 4 bases unmatched. Germline loops: CDR1 ENHRY, CDR2 SYGVKD. CDR3 loop: CAISAREGAGANVLTF. The CDR3 DNA is TGTGCCATCAGTGCACGGGAGGGGGCTGGGGCCAACGTCCTGACTTTC.

The chain joins TRBV6-5 to TRBJ1-6; D call uncertain. The V gene lost 0 bases and the J gene lost 8 bases, with 2 bases spanning the gap. The CDR3 has 12 amino acids. The V gene's germline CDR1 is MNHEY and CDR2 SVGAGI. CDR3 protein: CASSYSDSPLHF. The CDR3 coding sequence is TGTGCCAGCAGTTACTCCGATTCACCCCTCCACTTT.

The chain couples TRBV11-3 to TRBJ2-1; tentative D call: TRBD1 (5 bases). The CDR3 spans 14 residues. V was shortened by 4 bases and J by 0 bases, with 7 bases between the two germline ends. Germline-derived CDR1 and CDR2 are SGHNT and YENEEA. Here the CDR3 DNA reads TGTGCCAGCAGCTCCCAGGGCTCCTACAATGAGCAGTTCTTC. Translated, it gives CASSSQGSYNEQFF.

The rearrangement uses TRBV10-3 and TRBJ2-3; 10 bases line up with TRBD2. Trimming took 4 bases from V and 15 from J; bases not matched to a gene: 4. The CDR3 consists of 11 residues. Germline-derived CDR1 and CDR2 are ENHRY and SYGVKD. CDR3 in amino acids: CAISGAGGGYF. CDR3 coding DNA: TGTGCCATCAGTGGAGCGGGGGGGGGATATTTT.

Points on this clone: Other DNA sequences in the sample encode the same CDR3. The chain couples TRBV19 to TRBJ1-4; TRBD1 matches 9 bases. The CDR3 length is 15 residues. Germline values: CDR1 LNHDA, CDR2 SQIVND (reference sequence). Trimming took 3 bases from V and 7 from J; bases not matched to a gene: 6. The CDR3 nucleotides read TGTGCCAGTAGTATCGTCGGACAGGGGCGTGAAAAACTGTTTTTT. Protein: CASSIVGQGREKLFF.

This clone was seen only once. The chain is built from TRBV4-1 and TRBJ2-5; TRBD2 matches at 8 bases. The CDR3 has 15 amino acids. The V and J ends lost 1 base and 5 bases, in that order; junction bases with no gene match: 6. Looked up from germline, CDR1 is MGHRA and CDR2 is YSYEKL. CDR3 DNA sequence: TGCGCCAGCAGCCAAGGGGTCGCGGGGGGCGAGACCCAGTACTTC. The encoded protein is CASSQGVAGGETQYF.

V gene TRBV27 combines with J gene TRBJ2-7, with 8 bases fitting TRBD2. The V and J ends lost 7 bases and 1 base, in that order; junction bases with no gene match: 6. This CDR3 contains 14 residues. Germline CDR1 MNHEY, CDR2 SMNVEV (reference sequence). DNA of the CDR3: TGTGCCAGCATCCCGTCGGGGGGGTCCTACGAGCAGTACTTC. This translates into CASIPSGGSYEQYF.

The chain carries TRBV2 and TRBJ2-6; 7 bases match TRBD1. This CDR3 is 15 amino acids long. V lost 4 bases to trimming and J lost 8 bases; unmatched junction nucleotides: 8. Germline CDR1 SNHLY, CDR2 FYNNEI. This chain's CDR3 is CASSGGTVGPNVLTF. CDR3 sequence (DNA): TGTGCCAGCAGTGGGGGGACAGTTGGCCCCAACGTCCTGACTTTC.

The chain employs TRBV9 and TRBJ2-2; the match to TRBD2 covers 11 bases. This CDR3 contains 16 residues. Germline-derived CDR1 and CDR2 are SGDLS and YYNGEE. V lost 3 bases and J lost 5; bases outside the gene matches: 6. This chain's CDR3 is CASSAHSGGATGELFF. CDR3 coding DNA: TGTGCCAGCAGCGCCCATAGCGGGGGGGCGACCGGGGAGCTGTTTTTT.

The chain recombines TRBV24-1 with TRBJ2-7; 7 bases fit TRBD1. The V gene end was trimmed by 4 bases and the J gene end by 0 bases; junction bases not matched to a gene: 5. The CDR3 totals 15 residues. The germline V gene has CDR1 KGHDR and CDR2 SFDVKD. The CDR3 region has the DNA TGTGCCACCAGTGACAGACAGGGCCTCTCCTACGAGCAGTACTTC. Its protein product is CATSDRQGLSYEQYF.

The chain has TRBV19 and TRBJ2-7, with 7 bases matching TRBD1. Germline values: CDR1 LNHDA, CDR2 SQIVND (reference sequence). With V trimmed by 5 bases and J by 11 bases, 21 bases remained unmatched. The CDR3 sequence is 16 residues long. The CDR3 sequence: CASSLRPGQTLLPEYF. CDR3 in DNA: TGTGCCAGTAGTCTCCGACCGGGACAGACCCTTCTGCCGGAGTACTTC.

The chain recombines TRBV5-5 with TRBJ1-4; 7 bases align to TRBD1. Germline-derived CDR1 and CDR2 are SGHKS and YYEKEE (reference sequence). The CDR3 extends over 14 amino acids. V dropped 4 bases and J dropped 7; count of bases not matched to a gene: 7. CDR3 in DNA: TGTGCCAGCAGCCGCGGGACAGACTTTGAAAAACTGTTTTTT. Translating it yields CASSRGTDFEKLFF.

This clone was found once. The chain is built from TRBV5-1 and TRBJ1-4; 8 positions match TRBD1. Germline lookup yields CDR1 SGHRS and CDR2 YFSETQ. Unmatched junction bases numbered 4, after V lost 2 bases and J lost 7 bases. The CDR3 is made up of 14 amino acids. The CDR3 region has the DNA TGCGCCAGCAGCTTAGGGACAGGCGGTGAAAAACTGTTTTTT. It specifies CASSLGTGGEKLFF. The full variable domain, its missing parts supplied by reference TRBV5-1 and TRBJ1-4, is KAGVTQTPRYLIKTRGQQVTLSCSPISGHRSVSWYQQTPGQGLQFLFEYFSETQRNKGNFPGRFSGRQFSNSRSEMNVSTLELGDSALYLCASSLGTGGEKLFFGSGTQLSVL.

The chain links TRBV2 to TRBJ2-1; D not resolved. Germline V CDR1 and CDR2: SNHLY, FYNNEI. The length of the CDR3 is 13 residues. Trimming shortened V by 3 bases and J by 3 bases, and 6 bases separated the two germline ends. The CDR3, as DNA: TGTGCCAGCAGTGATGGCAACTACAATGAGCAGTTCTTC. Protein sequence: CASSDGNYNEQFF.

V usage is TRBV9 and J usage is TRBJ1-6; D unresolved. In germline, CDR1 is SGDLS, CDR2 YYNGEE. Trimming left V 3 bases short and J 5 bases short, with 15 bases between. The CDR3 loop spans 16 amino acids. The CDR3 is CASSGEYPRDNSPLHF. In DNA form, the CDR3 reads TGTGCCAGCAGCGGTGAATACCCCCGCGATAATTCACCCCTCCACTTT.

This chain uses TRBV4-1 with TRBJ2-7; TRBD1 might be the D (5 bases). Trimming stripped 1 base from V and 3 bases from J, with 13 bases between. CDR1 is MGHRA, CDR2 YSYEKL, per germline. The CDR3 runs to 15 residues. The CDR3 DNA follows: TGCGCCAGCAGCCAAGGAAGGGGCGTGAGCTACGAGCAGTACTTC. Its translation: CASSQGRGVSYEQYF.

This clone was seen once. This sequence joins TRBV5-5 and TRBJ1-2; D is unclear. Trimming took off 1 base at V and 4 bases at J, with 8 bases between the two ends. The CDR3 consists of 13 residues. Looked up from germline, CDR1 is SGHKS and CDR2 is YYEKEE (reference sequence). CDR3 residues: CASSLFSGYGYTF. CDR3 sequence (DNA): TGTGCCAGCAGCTTGTTTTCCGGCTATGGCTACACCTTC.

This clone came up once. V is TRBV10-2 and J is TRBJ2-5; maybe TRBD1 (5 bases). The CDR3 has 14 residues. Trimming cost V 3 bases and J 5 bases, with 13 bases left between them. Germline loops: CDR1 WSHSY, CDR2 SAAADI. DNA of the CDR3: TGCGCCAGCAGTGATAGCAGGGCTGGGGAGACCCAGTACTTC. Protein sequence: CASSDSRAGETQYF.

The chain links TRBV7-9 to TRBJ2-3; D is unresolved. Germline CDR1 reads SEHNR; CDR2 reads FQNEAQ (reference sequence). V was shortened by 2 bases and J by 4 bases, with 4 bases between the two germline ends. This CDR3 contains 12 residues. CDR3 nucleotide sequence: TGTGCCAGCAGCTTAACTGCAGATACGCAGTATTTT. Its protein is CASSLTADTQYF.